This TCR beta chain was identified during a study of cytomegalovirus exposure and HLA in healthy donors. V was pared by 4 bases and J by 3 bases, with 7 bases of the junction left unmatched. CDR3 length: 16 residues. Looked up from germline, CDR1 is LGHNA and CDR2 is YSLEER. Repertoires were generated with immunoSEQ multiplex PCR, while TCRdb's copy carries only in-frame clones and drops some. The sample records 130,000 or so clones, around 92% being singletons. Material: PBMCs. This sequence joins TRBV4-3 and TRBJ2-2; 8 bases agree with TRBD2. The clonotype originates from a man younger than 40 in good health and CMV-seronegative. As DNA, the CDR3 is TGCGCCAGCAGCCCCGGGGGGGGGCGCGACACCGGGGAGCTGTTTTTT. Translated: CASSPGGGRDTGELFF.